This T cell receptor beta chain was captured by sequencing in a study of blood T cell repertoires in COVID-19. CDR3 length: 14 residues. Germline V CDR1 and CDR2: SGHVS, FQNEAQ. Trimming cost V 5 bases and J 3 bases, with 14 bases left between them. Those enrolled, adults aged roughly 18 to 89 years, came from around 25 US areas. Participants were placed into cohorts based on the clinical history they reported. Original handling: Quantification of nucleated cells was approximated via reference gene primer amplification. Sequencing was performed with immunoSEQ multiplex PCR; in TCRdb, only in-frame clones are kept and a portion is missing. V, J and clone size derive from that table, while D and trimming were established from the DNA sequence. The table lists 300,000 to 500,000 clones, roughly 90% of them singletons.

Specimen: PBMCs or T cells enriched from blood (not recorded which). The TCR sequence derives from a woman in her twenties or thirties with acute COVID-19. The genes are TRBV7-8 and TRBJ2-7, with D uncertain. In nucleotides, the CDR3 is TGTGCCAGCAGCCCCTCAGGCCGCATCTACGAGCAGTACTTC. It specifies CASSPSGRIYEQYF.